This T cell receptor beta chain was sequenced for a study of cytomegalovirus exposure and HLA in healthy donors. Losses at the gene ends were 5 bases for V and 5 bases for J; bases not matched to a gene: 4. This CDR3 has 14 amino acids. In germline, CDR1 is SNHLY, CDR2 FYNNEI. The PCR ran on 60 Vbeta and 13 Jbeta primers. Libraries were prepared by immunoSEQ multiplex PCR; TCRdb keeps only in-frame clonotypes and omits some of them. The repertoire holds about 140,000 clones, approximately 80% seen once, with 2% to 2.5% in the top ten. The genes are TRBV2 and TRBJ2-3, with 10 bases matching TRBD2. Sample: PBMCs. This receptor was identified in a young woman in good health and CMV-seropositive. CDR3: CASSLSGGIDTQYF. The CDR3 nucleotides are TGTGCCAGCAGTCTTAGCGGGGGGATAGATACGCAGTATTTT.